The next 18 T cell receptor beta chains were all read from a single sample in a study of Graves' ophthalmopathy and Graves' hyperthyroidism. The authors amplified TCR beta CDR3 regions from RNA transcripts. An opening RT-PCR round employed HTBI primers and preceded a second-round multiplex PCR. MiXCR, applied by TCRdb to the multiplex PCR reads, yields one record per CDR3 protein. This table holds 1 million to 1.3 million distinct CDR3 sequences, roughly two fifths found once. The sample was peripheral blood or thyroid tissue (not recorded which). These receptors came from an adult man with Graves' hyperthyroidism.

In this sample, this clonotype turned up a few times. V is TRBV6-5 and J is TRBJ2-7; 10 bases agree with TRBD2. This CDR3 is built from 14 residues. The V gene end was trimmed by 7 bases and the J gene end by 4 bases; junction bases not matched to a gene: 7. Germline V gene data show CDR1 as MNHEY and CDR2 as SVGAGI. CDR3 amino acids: CASNLAGAGYEQYF. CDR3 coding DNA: TGTGCCAGCAATCTAGCGGGAGCTGGGTACGAGCAGTACTTC.

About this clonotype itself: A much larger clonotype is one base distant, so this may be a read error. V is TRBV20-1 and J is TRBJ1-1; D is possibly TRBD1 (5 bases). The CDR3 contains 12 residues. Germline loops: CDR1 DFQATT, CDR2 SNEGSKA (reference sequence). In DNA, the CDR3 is TGCAGTGTTCTGGACATGAACACTGGAGCTTTCTTT. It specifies CSVLDMNTGAFF.

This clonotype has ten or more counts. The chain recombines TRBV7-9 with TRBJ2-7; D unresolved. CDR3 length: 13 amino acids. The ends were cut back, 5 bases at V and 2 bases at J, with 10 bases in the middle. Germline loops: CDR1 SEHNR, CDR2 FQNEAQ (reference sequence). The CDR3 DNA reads TGTGCCAGCAGCACCTACAAGGCCTACGAGCAGTACTTC. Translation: CASSTYKAYEQYF.

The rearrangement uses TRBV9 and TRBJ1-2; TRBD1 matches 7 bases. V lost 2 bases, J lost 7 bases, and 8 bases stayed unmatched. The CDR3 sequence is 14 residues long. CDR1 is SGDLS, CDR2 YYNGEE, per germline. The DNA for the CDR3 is TGTGCCAGCAGCGTGCGGACAGGCCTCGGTGGCTACACCTTC. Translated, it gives CASSVRTGLGGYTF.

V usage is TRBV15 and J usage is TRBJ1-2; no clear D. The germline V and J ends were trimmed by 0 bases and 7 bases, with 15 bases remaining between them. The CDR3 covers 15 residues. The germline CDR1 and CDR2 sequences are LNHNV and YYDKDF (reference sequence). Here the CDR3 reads CATSRDWEGSGGYTF. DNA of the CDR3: TGTGCCACCAGCAGAGATTGGGAGGGATCGGGTGGCTACACCTTC.

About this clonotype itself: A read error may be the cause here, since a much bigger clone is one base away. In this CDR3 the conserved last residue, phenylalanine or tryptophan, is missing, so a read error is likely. The CDR3 region has the DNA TGTGCCAGCAGCTCGGGAACAAACAACTATGGCTACACCCTC. Encoded protein: CASSSGTNNYGYTL. The V gene is TRBV7-2, the J gene TRBJ1-2, with unresolved D. There are 14 residues in the CDR3. Trimming pared 4 bases from V and 2 bases from J, leaving 11 bases between. Germline assignment: CDR1 SGHTA and CDR2 FQGNSA.

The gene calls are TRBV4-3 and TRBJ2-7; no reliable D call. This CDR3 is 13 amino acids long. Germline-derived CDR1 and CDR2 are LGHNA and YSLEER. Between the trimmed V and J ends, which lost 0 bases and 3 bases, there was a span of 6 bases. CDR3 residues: CASSQEAYYEQYF. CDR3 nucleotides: TGCGCCAGCAGCCAAGAGGCATACTACGAGCAGTACTTC.

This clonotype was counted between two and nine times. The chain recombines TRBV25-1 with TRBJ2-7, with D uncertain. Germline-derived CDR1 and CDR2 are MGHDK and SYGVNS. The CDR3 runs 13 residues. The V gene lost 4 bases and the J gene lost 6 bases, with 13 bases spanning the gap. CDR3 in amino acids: CASSASRRSEQYF. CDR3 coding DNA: TGTGCCAGCAGTGCCTCCCGGCGGAGCGAGCAGTACTTC.

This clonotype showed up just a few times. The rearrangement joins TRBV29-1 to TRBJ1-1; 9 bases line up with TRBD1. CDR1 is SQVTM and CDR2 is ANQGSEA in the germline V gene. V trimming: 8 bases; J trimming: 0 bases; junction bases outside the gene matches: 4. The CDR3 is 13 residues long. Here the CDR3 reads CSTGQGMNTEAFF. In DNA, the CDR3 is TGCAGCACGGGACAGGGAATGAACACTGAAGCTTTCTTT.

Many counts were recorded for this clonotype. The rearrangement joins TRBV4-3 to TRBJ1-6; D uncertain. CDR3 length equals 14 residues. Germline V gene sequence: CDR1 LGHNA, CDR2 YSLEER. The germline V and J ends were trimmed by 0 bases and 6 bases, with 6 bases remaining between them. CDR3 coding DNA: TGCGCCAGCAGCCAAGACTGGGCTAATTCACCCCTCCACTTT. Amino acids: CASSQDWANSPLHF.

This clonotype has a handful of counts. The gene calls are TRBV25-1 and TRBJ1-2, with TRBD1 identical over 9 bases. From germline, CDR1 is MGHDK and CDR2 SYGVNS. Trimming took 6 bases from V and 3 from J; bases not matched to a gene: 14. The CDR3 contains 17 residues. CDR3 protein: CASSSTDNTGGDYGYTF. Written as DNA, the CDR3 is TGTGCCAGCAGCTCGACCGACAATACAGGGGGCGACTATGGCTACACCTTC.

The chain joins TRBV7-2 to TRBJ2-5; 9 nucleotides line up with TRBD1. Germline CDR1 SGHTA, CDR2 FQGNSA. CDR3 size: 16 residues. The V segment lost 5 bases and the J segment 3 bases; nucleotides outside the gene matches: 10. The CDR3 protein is CASSPGWDRVEETQYF. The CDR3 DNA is TGTGCCAGCAGCCCGGGGTGGGACAGGGTCGAAGAGACCCAGTACTTC.

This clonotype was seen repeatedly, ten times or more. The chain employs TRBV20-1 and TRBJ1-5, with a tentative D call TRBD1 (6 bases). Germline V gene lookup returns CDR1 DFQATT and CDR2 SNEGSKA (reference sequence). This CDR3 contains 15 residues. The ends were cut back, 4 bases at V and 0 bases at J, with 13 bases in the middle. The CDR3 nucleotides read TGCAGTGCTACCGTTACAGGGCTTAGCAATCAGCCCCAGCATTTT. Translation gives CSATVTGLSNQPQHF.

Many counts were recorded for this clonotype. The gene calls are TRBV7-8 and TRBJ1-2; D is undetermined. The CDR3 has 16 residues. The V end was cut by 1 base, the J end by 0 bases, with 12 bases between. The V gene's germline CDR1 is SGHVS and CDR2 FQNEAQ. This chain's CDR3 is CASSLELTGTNYGYTF. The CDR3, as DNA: TGTGCCAGCAGCTTAGAATTAACCGGGACTAACTATGGCTACACCTTC.

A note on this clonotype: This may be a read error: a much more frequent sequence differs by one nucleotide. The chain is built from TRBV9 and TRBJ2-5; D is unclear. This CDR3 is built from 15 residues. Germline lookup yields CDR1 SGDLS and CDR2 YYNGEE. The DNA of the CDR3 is TGTGCCAGCAGTGAAGGTCGGCGGCTCGTGGAGACCCAGCACTTC. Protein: CASSEGRRLVETQHF.

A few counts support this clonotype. CDR3: CSATPGLAGGFF. In nucleotides, the CDR3 is TGCAGTGCTACGCCGGGACTAGCGGGAGGATTCTTT. The gene calls are TRBV20-1 and TRBJ1-1; possible D gene TRBD1, 5 bases. V lost 4 bases and J 14 bases, leaving 20 bases between the germline ends. Germline V gene sequence: CDR1 DFQATT, CDR2 SNEGSKA (reference sequence). The CDR3 is 12 amino acids.

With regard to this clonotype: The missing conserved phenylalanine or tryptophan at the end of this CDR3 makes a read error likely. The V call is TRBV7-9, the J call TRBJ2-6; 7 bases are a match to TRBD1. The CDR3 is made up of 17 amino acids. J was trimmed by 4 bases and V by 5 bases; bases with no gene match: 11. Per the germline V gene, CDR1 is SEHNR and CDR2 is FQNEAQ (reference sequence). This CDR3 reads CASSQPTGLGGANVLTP. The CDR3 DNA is TGTGCCAGCAGCCAGCCGACAGGGCTCGGCGGGGCCAACGTCCTGACTCCA.

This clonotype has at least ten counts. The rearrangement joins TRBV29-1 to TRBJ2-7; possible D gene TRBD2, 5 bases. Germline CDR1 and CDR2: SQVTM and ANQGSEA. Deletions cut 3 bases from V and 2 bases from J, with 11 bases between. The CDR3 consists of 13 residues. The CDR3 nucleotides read TGCAGCGTTGAGTTCCCGGGAACCTACGAGCAGTACTTC. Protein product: CSVEFPGTYEQYF.